This TCR beta chain was identified during a study of T cells expressing NK-cell markers. Study background: The TCR beta repertoires originated in sorted CD3+CD56+NKG2C+, CD3+CD56+NKG2C- and CD3+CD56-NKG2C+ T cells. Seven of the eight sequenced donors were classified as HCMV-seropositive, and one was classified as seronegative. Study results and caveats: About 1.0-8% of CD8+ T cells in several donors belonged to dominant NKG2C+ clonotypes.

Details on this clonotype: The antigen is undetermined.

UMI-tagged 5'RACE template switching yielded the TCR beta cDNA. TCRdb reprocessed the 5' RACE reads, with one entry per CDR3 protein and no DNA. Recorded here are 350,000 to 500,000 distinct CDR3 sequences; the top ten clones represent less than 7.5%. Germline V gene lookup returns CDR1 MNHNS and CDR2 SASEGT. The CDR3 totals 15 residues. The receptor was derived from a woman aged 18-70 years in good health. V gene TRBV6-1 combines with J gene TRBJ1-6. The specimen was blood T cells: a sorted CD56 or NKG2C T cell subset, CD4+ or CD8+ T cells, or bulk PBMC T cells (not recorded which). CDR3 region: CASKTDSSYNSPLHF.